This T cell receptor beta chain was observed in a study of memory B cells and T cells in multiple sclerosis. This CDR3 contains 16 residues. From germline, CDR1 is PRHDT and CDR2 FYEKMQ (reference sequence). With respect to this clone: The antigen is unknown. The junction differs from germline at one of its ends, possibly a read error.

Assay: immunoSEQ multiplex PCR; the TCRdb copy retains only in-frame clones and omits some. Here the sample spans 11,000 or so clones, 84% being singletons. After stimulus-free culture, autoproliferating CFSE-dim and non-proliferating CFSE-high T cells were sequenced separately. About 50 million CFSE-labeled PBMCs were cultured less than eight days unstimulated, then replicate wells were pooled. CFSE at approximately 0.5 uM labeled the PBMCs, which were then cultured unstimulated. The chain is built from TRBV13 and TRBJ1-2; 11 bases line up with TRBD1. The receptor's source is a human donor with multiple sclerosis. The material sequenced was PBMCs from blood kept in culture. The DNA of the CDR3 is TGTGCCAGCAGCTTAGGGGCCGGGACAGGGGGAACTGGCCACACCTTC. Translated: CASSLGAGTGGTGHTF.